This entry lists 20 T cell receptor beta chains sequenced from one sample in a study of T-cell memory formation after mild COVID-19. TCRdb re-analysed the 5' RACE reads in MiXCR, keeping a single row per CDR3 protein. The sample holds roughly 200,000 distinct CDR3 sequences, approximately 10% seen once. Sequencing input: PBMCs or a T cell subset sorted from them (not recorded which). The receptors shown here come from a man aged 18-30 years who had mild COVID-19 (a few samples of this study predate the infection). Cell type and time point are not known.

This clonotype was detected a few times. Here the CDR3 reads CASSLSRIGVTTDTQYF. CDR3 DNA sequence: TGTGCCAGCAGCTTATCTCGGATCGGGGTGACCACAGATACGCAGTATTTT. The rearrangement uses TRBV13 and TRBJ2-3; D perhaps matches TRBD2 (5 bases). CDR1 PRHDT and CDR2 FYEKMQ come from the germline V gene (reference sequence). CDR3 length equals 17 residues. The germline V and J ends were trimmed by 2 bases and 2 bases, with 17 bases remaining between them.

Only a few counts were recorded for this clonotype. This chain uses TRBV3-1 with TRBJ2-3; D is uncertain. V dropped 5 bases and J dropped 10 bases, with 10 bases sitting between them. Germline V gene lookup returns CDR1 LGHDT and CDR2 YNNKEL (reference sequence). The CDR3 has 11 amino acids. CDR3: CASSTAGAQYF. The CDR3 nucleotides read TGTGCCAGCAGCACGGCTGGGGCGCAGTATTTT.

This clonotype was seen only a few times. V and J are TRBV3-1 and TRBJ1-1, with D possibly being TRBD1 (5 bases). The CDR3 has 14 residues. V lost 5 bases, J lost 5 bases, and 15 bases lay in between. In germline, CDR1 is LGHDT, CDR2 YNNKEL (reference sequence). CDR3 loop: CASSFRDRGTEAFF. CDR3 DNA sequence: TGTGCCAGCAGCTTCCGCGACAGAGGGACTGAAGCTTTCTTT.

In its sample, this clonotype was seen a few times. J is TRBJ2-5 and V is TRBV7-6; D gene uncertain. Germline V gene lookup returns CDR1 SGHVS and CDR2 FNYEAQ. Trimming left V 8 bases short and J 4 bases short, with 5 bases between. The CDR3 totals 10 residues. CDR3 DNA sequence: TGTGCCAGCTTAGGAGAGACCCAGTACTTC. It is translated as CASLGETQYF.

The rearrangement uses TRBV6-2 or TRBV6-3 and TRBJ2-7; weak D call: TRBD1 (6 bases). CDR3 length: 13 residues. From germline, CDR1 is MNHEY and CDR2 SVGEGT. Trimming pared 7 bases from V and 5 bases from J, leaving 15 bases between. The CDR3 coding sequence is TGTGCCAGCACTAGGGAGCGGACAGACGAGCAGTACTTC. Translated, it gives CASTRERTDEQYF.

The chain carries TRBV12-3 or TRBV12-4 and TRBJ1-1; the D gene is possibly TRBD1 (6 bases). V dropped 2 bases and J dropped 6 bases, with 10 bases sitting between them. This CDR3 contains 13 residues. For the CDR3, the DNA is TGTGCCAGCAGTTTACAGGGGCGGGCTGAAGCTTTCTTT. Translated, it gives CASSLQGRAEAFF.

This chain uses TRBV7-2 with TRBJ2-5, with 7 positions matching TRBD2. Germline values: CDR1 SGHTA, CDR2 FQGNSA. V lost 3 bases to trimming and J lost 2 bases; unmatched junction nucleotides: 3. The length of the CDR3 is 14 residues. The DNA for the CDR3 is TGTGCCAGCAGCTTCCAGCGGGGTCAAGAGACCCAGTACTTC. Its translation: CASSFQRGQETQYF.

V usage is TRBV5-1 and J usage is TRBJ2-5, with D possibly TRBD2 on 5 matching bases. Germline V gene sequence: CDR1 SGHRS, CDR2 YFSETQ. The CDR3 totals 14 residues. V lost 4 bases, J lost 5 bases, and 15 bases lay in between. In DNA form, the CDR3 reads TGCGCCAGCAGCCCAGGCCCAGGCGGGGAGACCCAGTACTTC. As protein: CASSPGPGGETQYF. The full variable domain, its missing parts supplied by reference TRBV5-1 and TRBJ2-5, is KAGVTQTPRYLIKTRGQQVTLSCSPISGHRSVSWYQQTPGQGLQFLFEYFSETQRNKGNFPGRFSGRQFSNSRSEMNVSTLELGDSALYLCASSPGPGGETQYFGPGTRLLVL.

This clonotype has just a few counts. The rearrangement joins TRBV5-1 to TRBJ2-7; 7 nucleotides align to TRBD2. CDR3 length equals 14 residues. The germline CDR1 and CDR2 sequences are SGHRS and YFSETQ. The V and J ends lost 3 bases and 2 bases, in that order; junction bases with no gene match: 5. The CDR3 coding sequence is TGCGCCAGCAGCTCCGGGACTAACACCTACGAGCAGTACGTC. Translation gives CASSSGTNTYEQYV.

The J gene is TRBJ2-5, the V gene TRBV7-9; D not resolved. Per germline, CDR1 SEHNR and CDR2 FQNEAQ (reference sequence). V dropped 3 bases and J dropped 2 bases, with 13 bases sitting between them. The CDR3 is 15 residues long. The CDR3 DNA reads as TGTGCCAGCAGCTTTCCGACAATTCTTCAAGAGACCCAGTACTTC. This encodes CASSFPTILQETQYF.

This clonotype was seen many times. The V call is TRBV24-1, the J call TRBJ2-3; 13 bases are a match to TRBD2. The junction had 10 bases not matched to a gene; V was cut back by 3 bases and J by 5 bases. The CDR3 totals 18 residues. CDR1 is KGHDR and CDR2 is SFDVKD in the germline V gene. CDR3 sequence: CATSDARTSGGVGDTQYF. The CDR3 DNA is TGTGCCACCAGTGATGCGCGAACTAGCGGGGGGGTTGGAGATACGCAGTATTTT.

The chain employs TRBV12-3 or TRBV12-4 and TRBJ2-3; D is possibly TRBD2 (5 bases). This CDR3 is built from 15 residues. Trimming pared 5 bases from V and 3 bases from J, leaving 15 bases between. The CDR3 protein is CASSHPSRGTDTQYF. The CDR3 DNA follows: TGTGCCAGCAGTCACCCCTCCCGCGGGACAGATACGCAGTATTTT.

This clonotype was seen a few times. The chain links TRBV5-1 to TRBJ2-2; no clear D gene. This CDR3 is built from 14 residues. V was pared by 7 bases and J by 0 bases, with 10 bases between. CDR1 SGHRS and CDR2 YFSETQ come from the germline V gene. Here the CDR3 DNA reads TGCGCCAGCTCGGAGTTCGCGAACACCGGGGAGCTGTTTTTT. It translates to CASSEFANTGELFF.

CDR3 DNA sequence: TGTGCCAGCAGCTTGGGGGCCAACGTCCTGACTTTC. It specifies CASSLGANVLTF. The chain uses TRBV5-6 and TRBJ2-6; D gene ambiguous. CDR3 length: 12 residues. V was shortened by 0 bases and J by 5 bases, with 0 bases between the two germline ends. In germline, CDR1 is SGHDT, CDR2 YYEEEE. Variable domain in full (rest from reference TRBV5-6 and TRBJ2-6): DAGVTQSPTHLIKTRGQQVTLRCSPKSGHDTVSWYQQALGQGPQFIFQYYEEEERQRGNFPDRFSGHQFPNYSSELNVNALLLGDSALYLCASSLGANVLTFGAGSRLTVL.

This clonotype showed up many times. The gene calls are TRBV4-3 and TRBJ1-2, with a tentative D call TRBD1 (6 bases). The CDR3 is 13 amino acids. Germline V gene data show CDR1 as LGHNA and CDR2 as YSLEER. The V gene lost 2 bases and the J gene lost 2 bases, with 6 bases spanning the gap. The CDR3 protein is CASSQQGNYGYTF. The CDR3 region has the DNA TGCGCCAGCAGCCAACAGGGGAACTATGGCTACACCTTC.

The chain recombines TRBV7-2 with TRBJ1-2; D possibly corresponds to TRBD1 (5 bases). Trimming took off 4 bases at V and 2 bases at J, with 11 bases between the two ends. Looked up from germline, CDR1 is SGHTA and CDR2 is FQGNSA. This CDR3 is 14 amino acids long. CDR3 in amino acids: CASSSNGGNYGYTF. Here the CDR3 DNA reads TGTGCCAGCAGCTCGAACGGGGGAAACTATGGCTACACCTTC.

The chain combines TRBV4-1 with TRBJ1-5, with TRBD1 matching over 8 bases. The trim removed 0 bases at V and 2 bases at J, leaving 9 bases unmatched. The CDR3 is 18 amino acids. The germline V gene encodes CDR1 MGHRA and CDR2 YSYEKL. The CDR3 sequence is CASSQEGQGITGNQPQHF. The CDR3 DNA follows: TGCGCCAGCAGCCAAGAAGGACAGGGAATAACGGGCAATCAGCCCCAGCATTTT.

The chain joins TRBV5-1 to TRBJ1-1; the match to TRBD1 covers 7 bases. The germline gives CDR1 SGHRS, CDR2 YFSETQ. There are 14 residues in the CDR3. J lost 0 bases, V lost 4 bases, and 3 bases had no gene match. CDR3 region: CASSMDRMNTEAFF. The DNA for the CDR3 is TGCGCCAGCAGCATGGACAGGATGAACACTGAAGCTTTCTTT.

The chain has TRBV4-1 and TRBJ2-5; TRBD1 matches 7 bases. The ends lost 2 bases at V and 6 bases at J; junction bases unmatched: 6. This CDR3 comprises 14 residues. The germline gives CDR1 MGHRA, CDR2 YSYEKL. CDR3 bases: TGCGCCAGCAGCCAACGAGACAGGGACCAGACCCAGTACTTC. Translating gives CASSQRDRDQTQYF.

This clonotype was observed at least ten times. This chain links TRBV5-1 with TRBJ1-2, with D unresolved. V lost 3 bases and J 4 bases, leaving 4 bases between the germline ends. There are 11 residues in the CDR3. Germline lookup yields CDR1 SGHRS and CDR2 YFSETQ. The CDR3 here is CASSSAYGYTF. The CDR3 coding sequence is TGCGCCAGCAGCTCTGCCTATGGCTACACCTTC.